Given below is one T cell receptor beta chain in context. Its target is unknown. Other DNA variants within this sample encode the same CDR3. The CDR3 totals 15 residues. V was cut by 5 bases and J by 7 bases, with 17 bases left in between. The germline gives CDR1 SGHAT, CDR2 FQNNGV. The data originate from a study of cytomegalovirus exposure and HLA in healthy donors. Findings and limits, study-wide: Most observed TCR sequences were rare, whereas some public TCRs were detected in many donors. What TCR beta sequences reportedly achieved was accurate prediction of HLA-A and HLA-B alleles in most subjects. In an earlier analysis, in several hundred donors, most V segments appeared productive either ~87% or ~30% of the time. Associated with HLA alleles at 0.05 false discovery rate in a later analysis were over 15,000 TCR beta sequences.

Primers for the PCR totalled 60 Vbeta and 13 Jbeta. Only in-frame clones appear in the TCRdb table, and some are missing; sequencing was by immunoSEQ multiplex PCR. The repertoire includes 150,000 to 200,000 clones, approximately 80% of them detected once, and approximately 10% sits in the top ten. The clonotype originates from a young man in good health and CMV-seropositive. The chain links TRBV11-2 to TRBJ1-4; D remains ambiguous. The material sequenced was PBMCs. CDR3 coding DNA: TGTGCCAGCAGCCCCACGTCCCCCCGGGGTGAAAAACTGTTTTTT. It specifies CASSPTSPRGEKLFF.